The present T cell receptor (beta chain) was sequenced within a study of blood T cell repertoires in COVID-19. Study processing details: Quantification of nucleated cells was approximated via reference gene primer amplification. Here immunoSEQ multiplex PCR was the method, and the copy in TCRdb shows in-frame clones only, minus some. The V and J calls and clone size are taken from that table; D and trimming were inferred from the DNA. The sample has about 90,000 clones; around four fifths are singletons. Sequences were obtained from peripheral blood. The TCR sequence derives from a woman in her sixties or seventies with active or convalescent COVID-19.

CDR3 sequence reads: CASSLDLGRTEAFF. CDR3 DNA sequence: TGTGCCAGCAGCTTAGATCTAGGTCGCACTGAAGCTTTCTTT. The V and J genes are TRBV11-2 and TRBJ1-1, with D unclear. Germline CDR1 is SGHAT and CDR2 is FQNNGV. V was pared by 0 bases and J by 4 bases, with 9 bases between. The CDR3 consists of 14 residues.